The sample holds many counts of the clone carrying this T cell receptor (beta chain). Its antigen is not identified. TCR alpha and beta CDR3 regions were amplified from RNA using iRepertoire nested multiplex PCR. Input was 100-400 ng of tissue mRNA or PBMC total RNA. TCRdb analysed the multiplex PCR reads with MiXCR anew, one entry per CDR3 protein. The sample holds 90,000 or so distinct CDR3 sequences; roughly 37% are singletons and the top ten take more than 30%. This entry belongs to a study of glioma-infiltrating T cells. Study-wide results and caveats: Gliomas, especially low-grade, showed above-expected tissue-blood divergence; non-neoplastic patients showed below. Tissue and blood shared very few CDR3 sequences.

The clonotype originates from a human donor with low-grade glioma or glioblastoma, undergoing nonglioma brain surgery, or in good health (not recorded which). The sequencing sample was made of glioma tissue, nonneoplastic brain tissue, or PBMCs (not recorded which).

The CDR3 nucleotides read TGTGCCAGCAGTGTTGTCCGGGGAGGGGAGACCCAGTACTTC. It encodes CASSVVRGGETQYF. The chain employs TRBV2 and TRBJ2-5, with TRBD2 identical over 7 bases. The ends lost 4 bases at V and 5 bases at J; junction bases unmatched: 7. CDR3 size: 14 residues. Per germline, CDR1 SNHLY and CDR2 FYNNEI.